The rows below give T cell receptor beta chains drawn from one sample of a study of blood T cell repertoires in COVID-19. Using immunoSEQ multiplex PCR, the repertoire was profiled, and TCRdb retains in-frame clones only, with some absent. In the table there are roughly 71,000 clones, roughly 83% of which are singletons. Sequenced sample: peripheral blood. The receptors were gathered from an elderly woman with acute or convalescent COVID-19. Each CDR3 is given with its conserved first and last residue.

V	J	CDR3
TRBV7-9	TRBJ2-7	CASFSPPGMEQYF
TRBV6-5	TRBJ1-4	CVSSLTGRGEKLFF
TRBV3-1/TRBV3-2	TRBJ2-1	CASSQQGSYNEQFF
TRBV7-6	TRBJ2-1	CASSLSGMGYNEQFF
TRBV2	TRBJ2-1	CASSSVRSYNEQFF
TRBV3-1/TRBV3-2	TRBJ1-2	CASSTAWGHYGYTF
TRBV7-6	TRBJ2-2	CASSLERAGGELFF
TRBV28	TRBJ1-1	CASSLLTGNTEAFF
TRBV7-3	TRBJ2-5	CASSSSGSGGPETQYF
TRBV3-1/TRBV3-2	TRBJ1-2	CASSQVDRDGGYTF
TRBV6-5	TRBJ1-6	CASSYSQGDNSPLHF
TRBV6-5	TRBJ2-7	CASRATGGSNYEQYF
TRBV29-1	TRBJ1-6	CSVASSYNSPLHF
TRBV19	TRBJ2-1	CASHRGNEQFF
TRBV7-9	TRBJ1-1	CASSRMPRLGHLNTEAFF
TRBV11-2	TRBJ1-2	CASSVGQGSTYGYTF
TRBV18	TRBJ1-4	CASSPGDWTNEKLFF
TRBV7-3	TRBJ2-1	CASSPYGNLNYNEQFF
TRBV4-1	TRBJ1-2	CASSQLGTAPNYGYTF
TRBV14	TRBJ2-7	CASSQWRGTGGSYEQYF
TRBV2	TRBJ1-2	CASSGTENYGYTF
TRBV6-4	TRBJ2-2	CASAPQANTGELFF
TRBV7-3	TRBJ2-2	CASSLNGRLAGNTGELFF
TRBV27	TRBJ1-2	CASSPGQGPNGYTF
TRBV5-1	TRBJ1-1	CASSLAGQGGTEAFF
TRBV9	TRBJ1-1	CASSVLAGNTEAFF
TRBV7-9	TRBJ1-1	CASSQDSEAFF
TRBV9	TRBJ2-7	CASSVDGGPYEQYF
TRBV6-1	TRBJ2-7	CASSEDYNYYEQYF
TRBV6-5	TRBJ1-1	CASSYSAGNTEAFF
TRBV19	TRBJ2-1	CASSISPDTSGVGNEQFF
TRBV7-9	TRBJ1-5	CASSVGTHSNQPQHF
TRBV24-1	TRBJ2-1	CATRDWRYNEQFF